These 5 T cell receptor beta chains were all obtained from the same sample, sequenced in a study of T cell changes during pregnancy in multiple sclerosis. TCRdb's table, derived via immunoSEQ multiplex PCR, lists solely in-frame clones and lacks some. The sample records around 47,000 clones, about 94% being singletons. Source: CD8+ T cells from peripheral blood mononuclear cells, taken in the first trimester of pregnancy. All receptors derive from a female donor with multiple sclerosis, enrolled in a pregnancy study.

This clone was seen a single time. The rearrangement uses TRBV27 and TRBJ1-4; maybe TRBD1 (6 bases). From germline, CDR1 is MNHEY and CDR2 SMNVEV (reference sequence). This CDR3 is 13 amino acids long. The V gene lost 8 bases and the J gene lost 5 bases, with 12 bases spanning the gap. CDR3 loop: CASSTGLNEKLFF. Written as DNA, the CDR3 is TGTGCCAGCTCGACAGGCCTCAATGAAAAACTGTTTTTT.

The chain has TRBV2 and TRBJ1-6; maybe TRBD1 (5 bases). Trimming removed 2 bases from V and 7 bases from J, with 9 bases in between. The germline V gene has CDR1 SNHLY and CDR2 FYNNEI. The CDR3 consists of 14 residues. CDR3 in DNA: TGTGCCAGCAGTGAAACGGGGGGAAATTCACCCCTCCACTTT. It yields the protein CASSETGGNSPLHF.

This chain joins TRBV7-3 and TRBJ2-1, with TRBD2 matching over 12 bases. The CDR3 contains 16 residues. The germline CDR1 and CDR2 sequences are SGHTA and FQGTGA. V dropped 2 bases and J dropped 8; count of bases not matched to a gene: 7. The DNA of the CDR3 is TGTGCCAGCAGCTTAGGCGGGACTAGCGGGTGGGATGAGCAGTTCTTC. Protein: CASSLGGTSGWDEQFF.

This rearrangement joins TRBV19 to TRBJ1-5; 10 nucleotides match TRBD1. Per germline, CDR1 LNHDA and CDR2 SQIVND (reference sequence). V lost 5 bases to trimming and J lost 4 bases; unmatched junction nucleotides: 8. The CDR3 sequence is 16 residues long. The CDR3 sequence is CASSARDRGGNQPQHF. The DNA of the CDR3 is TGTGCCAGTAGTGCCCGGGACAGGGGAGGAAATCAGCCCCAGCATTTT.

V and J are TRBV27 and TRBJ2-1, with TRBD2 as a possible D gene (5 bases). With 3 bases removed from V and 5 bases from J, the gap between germline ends came to 11 bases. CDR3 size: 14 residues. Germline CDR1 reads MNHEY; CDR2 reads SMNVEV (reference sequence). CDR3 amino acids: CASSFWRADNEQFF. The CDR3 DNA follows: TGTGCCAGCAGTTTTTGGAGAGCGGACAATGAGCAGTTCTTC.